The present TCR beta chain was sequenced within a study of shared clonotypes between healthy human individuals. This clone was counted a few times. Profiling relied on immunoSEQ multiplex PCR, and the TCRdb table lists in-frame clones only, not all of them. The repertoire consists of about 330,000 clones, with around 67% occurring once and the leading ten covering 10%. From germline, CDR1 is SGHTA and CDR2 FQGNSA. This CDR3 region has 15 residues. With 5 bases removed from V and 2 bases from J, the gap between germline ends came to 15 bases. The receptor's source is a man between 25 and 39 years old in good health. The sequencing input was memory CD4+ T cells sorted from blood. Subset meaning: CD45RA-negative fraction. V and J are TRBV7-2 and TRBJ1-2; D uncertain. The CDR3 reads CASSPVGQINYGYTF. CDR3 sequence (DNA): TGTGCCAGCAGCCCCGTAGGGCAGATAAACTATGGCTACACCTTC. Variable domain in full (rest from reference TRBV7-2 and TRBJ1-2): GAGVSQSPSNKVTEKGKDVELRCDPISGHTALYWYRQSLGQGLEFLIYFQGNSAPDKSGLPSDRFSAERTGGSVSTLTIQRTQQEDSAVYLCASSPVGQINYGYTFGSGTRLTVV.